The sequence of this TCR beta chain was determined in a study of shared clonotypes between healthy human individuals. Study details: Used for every donor were three CD4 naive, three CD4 memory, two CD8 naive and one CD8 memory plate. Findings and caveats of the study: Blood was the only sampled material, and tissue repertoires likely differ. Rarefaction analysis demonstrated incomplete sorted-subset sequencing notwithstanding large depth.

Only in-frame clones appear in the TCRdb table, and some are missing; sequencing was by immunoSEQ multiplex PCR. The table has some 1 million clones, about 74% seen once. CDR1 and CDR2 (germline): SNHLY, FYNNEI. After removal of 4 bases from V and 5 bases from J, the junction contained 1 base not matched to a gene. The CDR3 consists of 14 residues. Regarding this clone: Its antigen is not known.

J is TRBJ1-5 and V is TRBV2, with TRBD1 identical over 11 bases. The sequencing input was memory CD4+ T cells sorted from blood. Documented subset: CD45RA-negative fraction. The source is a man younger than 30 in good health. The CDR3 spells CASSGTGGYQPQHF. As DNA, the CDR3 is TGTGCCAGCAGTGGGACAGGGGGCTATCAGCCCCAGCATTTT.